These T cell receptor beta chains were read from a single sample in a study of Ad26.COV2.S vaccination and SARS-CoV-2 variants. Sequencing was performed with immunoSEQ multiplex PCR; in TCRdb, only in-frame clones are kept and a portion is missing. Found here are 200,000 to 250,000 clones, 88% of them singletons; the top ten hold around a tenth. Sequenced here: peripheral blood, sampled in a trial of Ad26.COV2.S vaccine versus placebo. These receptors originate from a person between 18 and 59 years old who received the Ad26.COV2.S COVID-19 vaccine or a placebo. The CDR3 runs from the conserved cysteine through the conserved F or W. The D gene is left open where the match is weak. Rows may omit the clone size; those that give it use once, few, many or a size class.

v_call	d_call	j_call	clone_size	cdr3_nt	cdr3_aa
TRBV5-4	TRBD1	TRBJ1-2	few	TGTGCCAGCAGTCCGACAGGGGGCACCTATGGCTACACCTTC	CASSPTGGTYGYTF
TRBV7-2	NA	TRBJ2-7	NA	TGTGCCAGCAGCTTAAGGACCAGACTAGATAGCTCCTACGAGCAGTACTTC	CASSLRTRLDSSYEQYF
TRBV13	NA	TRBJ2-3	few	TGTGCCAGCAGCTTATTAGCGGAGAGGACCCAGAGCACAGATACGCAGTATTTT	CASSLLAERTQSTDTQYF
TRBV4-2	TRBD2	TRBJ2-3	NA	TGTGCCAGCAGCCAAGGGCTAGCGGGGGATACGCAGTATTTT	CASSQGLAGDTQYF
TRBV7-2	TRBD1	TRBJ1-6	NA	TGTGCCAGCAGCGAGGACAGGGCCCTCCACTTT	CASSEDRALHF
TRBV3-1/TRBV3-2	NA	TRBJ2-5	NA	TGTGCCAGCAGCCAACCCCCCGGGACCCAGTACTTC	CASSQPPGTQYF
TRBV3-1/TRBV3-2	NA	TRBJ1-5	NA	TGTGCCAGCAGCCAAGAGCCCTGGGCGGCTCAGCCCCAGCATTTT	CASSQEPWAAQPQHF
TRBV7-2	NA	TRBJ2-1	NA	TGTGCCAGCAGCGGAGGAGAGTCCTCGATCTCCTACAATGAGCAGTTCTTC	CASSGGESSISYNEQFF
TRBV7-9	NA	TRBJ1-1	NA	TGTGCCAGCAGCCTGGGGGTGGGCACTGAAGCTTTCTTT	CASSLGVGTEAFF
TRBV10-1	NA	TRBJ1-2	once	TGCGCCAGCAGTTGGCAGACGTTCTATGGCTACACCTTC	CASSWQTFYGYTF
TRBV7-2	TRBD1	TRBJ1-5	NA	TGTGCCAGCAGCGGCAGGGGGGATCAGCCCCAGCATTTT	CASSGRGDQPQHF
TRBV7-3	TRBD2	TRBJ2-7	NA	TGTGCCAGCAGCGTCACCGGGACTAGCGGCCACGAGCAGTACTTC	CASSVTGTSGHEQYF
TRBV20-1	TRBD2	TRBJ2-3	once	TGCAGTGCTAGTCTACCAGCGGGGGGGCTTGATACGCAGTATTTT	CSASLPAGGLDTQYF
TRBV7-3	TRBD2	TRBJ2-3	NA	TGTGCCAGCAGCTTAACGACCTCGTACGGGAGGGAGAAGGCTCCAGATACGCAGTATTTT	CASSLTTSYGREKAPDTQYF
TRBV24-1	NA	TRBJ2-2	NA	TGTGCCACCAGTCCTTCGGGATACACCGGGGAGCTGTTTTTT	CATSPSGYTGELFF
TRBV24-1	TRBD1	TRBJ1-5	NA	TGTGCCACCAGTGGTAAAGGGGGCCCGTCGGGCAATCAGCCCCAGCATTTT	CATSGKGGPSGNQPQHF
TRBV25-1	TRBD1	TRBJ2-7	NA	TGTGCCAGCAGCCCCGCAGGGGGCACTCAGGAGGAGCAGTACTTC	CASSPAGGTQEEQYF
TRBV7-9	NA	TRBJ1-1	NA	TGTGCCAGCAGCTTAGTGATCGGACAGAACACTGAAGCTTTCTTT	CASSLVIGQNTEAFF
TRBV19	NA	TRBJ2-7	NA	TGTGCCAGTAGTATGTCACCGTATTACGAGCAGTACTTC	CASSMSPYYEQYF
TRBV4-1	TRBD1	TRBJ2-7	NA	TGCGCCAGCAGCCAGCCCGGACAGGGGGTTTACGAGCAGTACTTC	CASSQPGQGVYEQYF
TRBV5-1	TRBD1	TRBJ1-1	NA	TGCGCCAGCAGCCCAAGGACAGGGGTACGGAACACTGAAGCTTTCTTT	CASSPRTGVRNTEAFF
TRBV4-2	NA	TRBJ2-5	NA	TGTGCCAGCAGCCAAGATCGATGGCGCCTAAGGGAAGAGACCCAGTACTTC	CASSQDRWRLREETQYF
TRBV6-5	NA	TRBJ1-2	NA	TGTGCCACCGCATGGAGGTCTGGCGGCTACACCTTC	CATAWRSGGYTF
TRBV12-5	NA	TRBJ2-1	NA	TGTGCTAGTGGTTTGGTACTGTCGGAGGGTGAGCAGTTCTTC	CASGLVLSEGEQFF
TRBV11-1	NA	TRBJ2-7	NA	TGTGCCAGCAGCTTAAAGGCAGGGATTGGGTACGAGCAGTACTTC	CASSLKAGIGYEQYF
TRBV27	NA	TRBJ2-3	NA	TGTGCCAGCAGTTTATCCACAGGACCAACTAGCACAGATACGCAGTATTTT	CASSLSTGPTSTDTQYF
TRBV24-1	NA	TRBJ2-3	NA	TGTGCCACCAGTGGGGACCCGGGACAAACAGATACGCAGTATTTT	CATSGDPGQTDTQYF
TRBV6-6	TRBD2	TRBJ2-7	NA	TGTGCCAGCAGTCGCGCGACTAGCGGGGGACACTACGAGCAGTACTTC	CASSRATSGGHYEQYF
TRBV6-5	TRBD1	TRBJ1-5	NA	TGTGCCAGCGAGACAGGGCTCAATCAGCCCCAGCATTTT	CASETGLNQPQHF
TRBV19	TRBD1	TRBJ2-1	NA	TGTGCCAGTAGTATTCTCATTCGTGGACAGGTCAACAATGAGCAGTTCTTC	CASSILIRGQVNNEQFF
TRBV5-1	NA	TRBJ2-5	NA	TGCGCCAGCAGCTTGGGTAACAGCTACCAAGAGACCCAGTACTTC	CASSLGNSYQETQYF
TRBV5-4	TRBD1	TRBJ1-5	NA	TGTGCCAGCAGCCTACAGGGGAGCAATCAGCCCCAGCATTTT	CASSLQGSNQPQHF
TRBV7-7	NA	TRBJ2-3	NA	TGTGCTAGCAGCTTAGAAGGCATCACAGATACGCAGTATTTT	CASSLEGITDTQYF
TRBV5-8	NA	TRBJ1-1	once	TGTGCCAGCAGCTTGATGGGGCGGAACACTGAAGCTTTCTTT	CASSLMGRNTEAFF
TRBV6-4	NA	TRBJ1-5	NA	TGTGCCAGCAGTGATTCGAGGGGTCAGCCCCAGCATTTT	CASSDSRGQPQHF
TRBV15	NA	TRBJ2-3	NA	TGTGCCACCAGCAGGTCGACAGGGAGGTTCACAGATACGCAGTATTTT	CATSRSTGRFTDTQYF
TRBV4-3	NA	TRBJ2-1	once	TGCGCCAGCAGCCAGAGCTGGACTTCCCATGAGCAGTTCTTC	CASSQSWTSHEQFF
TRBV3-1/TRBV3-2	NA	TRBJ1-2	NA	TGTGCCAGCAGCCAAGATACGCCCACCCGTTCTTCAGGGGATGGCTACACCTTC	CASSQDTPTRSSGDGYTF
TRBV2	NA	TRBJ2-7	NA	TGTGCCAGCAGTGAAGCGTACGAGCAGTACTTC	CASSEAYEQYF
TRBV2	NA	TRBJ2-1	NA	TGTGCCAGCAGTGATTGGTTGACGGCCTCCTACAATGAGCAGTTCTTC	CASSDWLTASYNEQFF
TRBV19	NA	TRBJ2-2	NA	TGTGCCAGTAGTATGCGGCAGAACACCGGGGAGCTGTTTTTT	CASSMRQNTGELFF
TRBV4-3	TRBD1	TRBJ1-1	once	TGCGCCAGCAGCCAATACAGGGGGCCCCAAGCTTTCTTT	CASSQYRGPQAFF
TRBV6-1	TRBD1	TRBJ2-2	NA	TGTGCCAGCAGTGATCGAGTAGGGACAGGGGGCATGTCCGGGGAGCTGTTTTTT	CASSDRVGTGGMSGELFF
TRBV30	NA	TRBJ1-1	NA	TGTGCCTGGACTGACAGCCAATCTGAAGCTTTCTTT	CAWTDSQSEAFF
TRBV2	TRBD2	TRBJ2-6	NA	TGTGCCAGCAGTGACAGCGGGAGGGCCTCTGGGGCCAACGTCCTGACTTTC	CASSDSGRASGANVLTF